This T cell receptor (beta chain) came from a study of CD8 T cells in Susac syndrome. Random-hexamer reverse transcription was applied to about 0.5 to 1 ug RNA. TCRdb used MiXCR to reprocess the immunoSEQ multiplex PCR reads, holding one entry per CDR3 protein. This repertoire shows around 140,000 distinct CDR3 sequences, about 95% found once; its top ten account for about 0.11%. This CDR3 region has 19 residues. Germline V CDR1 and CDR2: MNHEY, SVGAGI. Trimming removed 0 bases from V and 3 bases from J; junction bases left unmatched: 11. Source material: CD4+ T cells from PBMCs. This rearrangement joins TRBV6-5 to TRBJ2-1; 10 bases fit TRBD2. This receptor was identified in a human donor with multiple sclerosis. CDR3 region: CASSYSRLLAGGFYNEQFF. In nucleotides, the CDR3 is TGTGCCAGCAGTTACTCGCGGCTTTTAGCGGGAGGTTTCTACAATGAGCAGTTCTTC.